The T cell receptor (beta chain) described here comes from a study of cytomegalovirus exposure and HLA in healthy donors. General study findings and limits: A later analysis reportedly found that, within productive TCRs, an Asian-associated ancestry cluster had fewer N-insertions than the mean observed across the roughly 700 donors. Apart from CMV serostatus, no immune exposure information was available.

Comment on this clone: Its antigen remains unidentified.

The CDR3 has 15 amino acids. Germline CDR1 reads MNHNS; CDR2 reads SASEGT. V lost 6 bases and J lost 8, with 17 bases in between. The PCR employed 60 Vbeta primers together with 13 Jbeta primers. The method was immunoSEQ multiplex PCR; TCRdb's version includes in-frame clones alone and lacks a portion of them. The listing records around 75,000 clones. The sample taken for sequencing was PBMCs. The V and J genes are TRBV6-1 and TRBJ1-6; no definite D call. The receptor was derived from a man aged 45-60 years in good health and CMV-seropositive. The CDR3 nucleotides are TGTGCCAGCAGACAAGCGGGAGGGCTTCATTCACCCCTCCACTTT. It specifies CASRQAGGLHSPLHF.